Included here is one TCR beta chain sequence, with context. Assay used: immunoSEQ multiplex PCR; TCRdb lists only in-frame clones, some missing. The sample includes 50,000 to 70,000 clones, roughly 84% of them seen just once. This sample was included in a study of OX40 agonist ivuxolimab in advanced cancers. Patients were ruled out by autoimmune disease history or systemic immunosuppression. The CDR3 is made up of 14 amino acids. V lost 1 base to trimming and J lost 6 bases, with 11 bases between them. CDR1 and CDR2 from the germline V gene are LNHDA and SQIVND (reference sequence). The source material was CD4+ or CD8+ T cells sorted from blood, sampled in a trial of the OX40 agonist ivuxolimab. The receptor was isolated from an adult with an advanced solid tumor such as melanoma, head and neck, liver or kidney cancer. The V call is TRBV19, the J call TRBJ2-3, with D perhaps TRBD1 (6 bases). CDR3 protein: CASSIGRGKDTQYF. CDR3 nucleotides: TGTGCCAGTAGTATAGGCAGGGGTAAGGATACGCAGTATTTT. The full variable domain, its missing parts supplied by reference TRBV19 and TRBJ2-3, is DGGITQSPKYLFRKEGQNVTLSCEQNLNHDAMYWYRQDPGQGLRLIYYSQIVNDFQKGDIAEGYSVSREKKESFPLTVTSAQKNPTAFYLCASSIGRGKDTQYFGPGTRLTVL.